This TCR beta chain was captured in a study of blood T cells in healthy people across ages. Germline V gene sequence: CDR1 DFQATT, CDR2 SNEGSKA (reference sequence). The CDR3 sequence is 15 residues long. The V gene lost 2 bases and the J gene lost 7 bases, with 20 bases spanning the gap. The sample holds a few counts of this clonotype. As yet, its antigen is unknown. Study outcomes and limitations: Long-lived donors had more naive CD4+ cells and higher diversity than aged donors.

Next came a second PCR, run for about 6 to 12 cycles, which used a sample-barcoded 5' primer along with a J-beta primer mix. TCRdb reanalysed the 5' RACE reads using MiXCR and keeps one entry per CDR3 protein. The table lists hundreds of thousands of distinct CDR3 sequences, about 62% of them singletons. Sequencing used blood. This clonotype was sampled from a man between 25 and 39 years old in good health. The chain carries TRBV20-1 and TRBJ2-5, with D possibly matching TRBD2 (6 bases). CDR3 nucleotide sequence: TGCAGTGCTAGATCTGGGACTCCCACGGGCGGGACCCAGTACTTC. It translates to CSARSGTPTGGTQYF.